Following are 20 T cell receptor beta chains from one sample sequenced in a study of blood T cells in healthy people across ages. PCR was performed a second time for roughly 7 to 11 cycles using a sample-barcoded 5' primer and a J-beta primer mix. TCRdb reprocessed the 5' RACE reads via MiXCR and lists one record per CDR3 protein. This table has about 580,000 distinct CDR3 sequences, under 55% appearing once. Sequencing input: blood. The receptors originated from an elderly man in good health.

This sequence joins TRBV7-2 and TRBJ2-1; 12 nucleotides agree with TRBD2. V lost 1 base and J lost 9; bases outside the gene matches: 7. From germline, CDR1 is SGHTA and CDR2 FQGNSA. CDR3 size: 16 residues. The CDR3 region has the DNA TGTGCCAGCAGCTTAGGGACTAGCGGGATTCAAGGTGAGCAGTTCTTC. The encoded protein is CASSLGTSGIQGEQFF.

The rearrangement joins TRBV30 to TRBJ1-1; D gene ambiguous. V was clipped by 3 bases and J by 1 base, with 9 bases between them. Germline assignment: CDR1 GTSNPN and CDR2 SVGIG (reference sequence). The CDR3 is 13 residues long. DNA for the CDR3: TGTGCCTGGAGCGCCGGTCCGAACACTGAAGCTTTCTTT. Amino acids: CAWSAGPNTEAFF.

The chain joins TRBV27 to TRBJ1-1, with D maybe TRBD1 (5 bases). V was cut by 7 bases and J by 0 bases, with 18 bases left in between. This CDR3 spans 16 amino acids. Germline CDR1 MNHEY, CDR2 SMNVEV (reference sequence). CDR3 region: CASIGVRAGMNTEAFF. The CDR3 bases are TGTGCCAGCATAGGGGTCAGGGCAGGCATGAACACTGAAGCTTTCTTT.

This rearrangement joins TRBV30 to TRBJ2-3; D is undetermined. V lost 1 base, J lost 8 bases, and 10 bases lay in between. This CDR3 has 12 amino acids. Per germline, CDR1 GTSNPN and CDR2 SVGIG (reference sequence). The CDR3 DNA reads TGTGCCTGGAGTGACCTCTTGGGTACGCAGTATTTT. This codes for CAWSDLLGTQYF.

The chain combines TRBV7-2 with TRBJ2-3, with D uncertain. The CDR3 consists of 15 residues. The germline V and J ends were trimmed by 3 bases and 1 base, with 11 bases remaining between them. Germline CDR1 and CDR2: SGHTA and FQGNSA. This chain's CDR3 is CASSFASTGTDTQYF. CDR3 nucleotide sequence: TGTGCCAGCAGCTTTGCCTCGACGGGCACAGATACGCAGTATTTT.

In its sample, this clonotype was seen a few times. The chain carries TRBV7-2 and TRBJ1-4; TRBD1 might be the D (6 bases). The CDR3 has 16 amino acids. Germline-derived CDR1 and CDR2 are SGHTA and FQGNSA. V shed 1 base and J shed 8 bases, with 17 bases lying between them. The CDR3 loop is CASSLVVSTGEEKLFF. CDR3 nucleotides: TGTGCCAGCAGCTTAGTAGTTTCGACAGGAGAGGAAAAACTGTTTTTT.

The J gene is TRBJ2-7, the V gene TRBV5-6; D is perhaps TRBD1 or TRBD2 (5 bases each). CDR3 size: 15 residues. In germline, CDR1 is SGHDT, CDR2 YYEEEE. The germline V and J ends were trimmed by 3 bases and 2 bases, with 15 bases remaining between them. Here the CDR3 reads CASSSPKLGAYEQYF. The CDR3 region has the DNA TGTGCCAGCAGCTCCCCCAAGTTGGGGGCCTACGAGCAGTACTTC.

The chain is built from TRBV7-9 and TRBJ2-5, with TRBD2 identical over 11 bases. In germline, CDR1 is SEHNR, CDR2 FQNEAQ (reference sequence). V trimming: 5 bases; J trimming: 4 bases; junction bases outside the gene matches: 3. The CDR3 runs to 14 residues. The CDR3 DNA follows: TGTGCCAGCAGCGCCGGGACTAGCGGAGAGACCCAGTACTTC. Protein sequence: CASSAGTSGETQYF.

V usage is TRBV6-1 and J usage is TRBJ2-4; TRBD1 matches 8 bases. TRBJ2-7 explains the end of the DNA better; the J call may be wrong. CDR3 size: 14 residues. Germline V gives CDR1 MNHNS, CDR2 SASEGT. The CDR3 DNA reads TGTGCCAGCAGTGACTGGACAGGGCCATACGAGCAGTACTTC. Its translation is CASSDWTGPYEQYF.

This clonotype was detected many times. This CDR3 reads CASSYSAEGNSPLHF. CDR3 DNA: TGTGCCAGCAGTTACTCAGCAGAGGGTAATTCACCCCTCCACTTT. The V gene is TRBV6-6, the J gene TRBJ1-6; no clear D. Germline CDR1 and CDR2: MNHNY and SVGAGI (reference sequence). Trimming removed 0 bases from V and 6 bases from J, with 9 bases in between. The CDR3 has 15 residues.

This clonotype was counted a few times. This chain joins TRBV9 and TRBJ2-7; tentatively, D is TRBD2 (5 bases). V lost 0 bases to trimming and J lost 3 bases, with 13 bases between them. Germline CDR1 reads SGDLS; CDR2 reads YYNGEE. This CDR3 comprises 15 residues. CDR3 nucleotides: TGTGCCAGCAGCGTAGGGCCCACGAGGGACTACGAGCAGTACTTC. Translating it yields CASSVGPTRDYEQYF. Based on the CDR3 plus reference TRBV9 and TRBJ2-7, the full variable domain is DSGVTQTPKHLITATGQRVTLRCSPRSGDLSVYWYQQSLDQGLQFLIQYYNGEERAKGNILERFSAQQFPDLHSELNLSSLELGDSALYFCASSVGPTRDYEQYFGPGTRLTVT.

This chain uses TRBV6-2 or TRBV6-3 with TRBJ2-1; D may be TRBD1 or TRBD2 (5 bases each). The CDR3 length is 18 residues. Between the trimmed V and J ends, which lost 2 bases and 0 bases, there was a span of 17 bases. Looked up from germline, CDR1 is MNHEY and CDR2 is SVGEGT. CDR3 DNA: TGTGCCAGCAGTTACCCTCCCGGGGCCTCGAGCTCCTACAATGAGCAGTTCTTC. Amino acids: CASSYPPGASSSYNEQFF.

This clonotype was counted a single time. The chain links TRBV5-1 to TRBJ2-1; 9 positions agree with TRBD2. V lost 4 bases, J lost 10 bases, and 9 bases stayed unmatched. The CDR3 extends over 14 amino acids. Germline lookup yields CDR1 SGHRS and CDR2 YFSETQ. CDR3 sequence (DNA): TGCGCCAGCAGCCTAGCGGGAATCCCCTACGAGCAGTTCTTC. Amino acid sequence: CASSLAGIPYEQFF.

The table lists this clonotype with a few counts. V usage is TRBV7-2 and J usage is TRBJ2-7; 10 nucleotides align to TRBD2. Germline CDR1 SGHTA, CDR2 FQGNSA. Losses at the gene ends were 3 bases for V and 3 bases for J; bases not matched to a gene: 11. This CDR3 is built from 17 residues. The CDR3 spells CASSLTGGTSAFYEQYF. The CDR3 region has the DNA TGTGCCAGCAGCTTGACCGGAGGGACTAGCGCGTTCTACGAGCAGTACTTC.

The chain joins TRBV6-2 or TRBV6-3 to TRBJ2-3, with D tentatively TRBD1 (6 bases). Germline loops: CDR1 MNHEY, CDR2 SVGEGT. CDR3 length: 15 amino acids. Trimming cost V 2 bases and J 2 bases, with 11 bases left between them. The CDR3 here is CASSYQGRTTDTQYF. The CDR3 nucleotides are TGTGCCAGCAGTTACCAGGGGCGCACCACAGATACGCAGTATTTT.

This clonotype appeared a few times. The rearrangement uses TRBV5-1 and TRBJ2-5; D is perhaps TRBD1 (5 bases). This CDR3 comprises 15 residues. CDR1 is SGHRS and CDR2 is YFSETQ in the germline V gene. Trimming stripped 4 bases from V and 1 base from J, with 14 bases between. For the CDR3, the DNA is TGCGCCAGCAGCCTCGTAAGGGGAACCCAAGAGACCCAGTACTTC. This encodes CASSLVRGTQETQYF.

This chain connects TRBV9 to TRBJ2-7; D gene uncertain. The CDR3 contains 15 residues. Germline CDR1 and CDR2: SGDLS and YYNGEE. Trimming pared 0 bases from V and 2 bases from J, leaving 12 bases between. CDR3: CASSVGRSGAYEQYF. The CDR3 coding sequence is TGTGCCAGCAGCGTAGGAAGATCAGGAGCCTACGAGCAGTACTTC.

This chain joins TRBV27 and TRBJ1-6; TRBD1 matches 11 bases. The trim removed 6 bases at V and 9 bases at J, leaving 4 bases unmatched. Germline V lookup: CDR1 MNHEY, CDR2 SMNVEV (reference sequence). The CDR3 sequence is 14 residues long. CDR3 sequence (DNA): TGTGCCAGCAGCATTGGGACAGGGGGTTCACCCCTCCACTTT. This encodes CASSIGTGGSPLHF.

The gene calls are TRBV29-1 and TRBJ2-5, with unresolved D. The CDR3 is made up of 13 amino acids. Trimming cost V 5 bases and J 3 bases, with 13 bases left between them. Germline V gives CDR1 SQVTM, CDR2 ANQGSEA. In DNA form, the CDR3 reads TGCAGCGTTTCCAGGATGGTCAAAGAGACCCAGTACTTC. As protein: CSVSRMVKETQYF.

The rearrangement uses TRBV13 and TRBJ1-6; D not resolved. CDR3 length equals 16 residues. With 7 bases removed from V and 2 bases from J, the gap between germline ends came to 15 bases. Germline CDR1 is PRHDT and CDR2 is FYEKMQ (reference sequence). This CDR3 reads CASTGYLTPYNSPLHF. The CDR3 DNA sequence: TGTGCCAGCACCGGTTATCTGACACCCTATAATTCACCCCTCCACTTT.